The entry below gives a single T cell receptor (beta chain) sequence along with its context. This sample was included in a study of early T cells in non-severe SARS-CoV-2 infection. Whole-study context: The study sequenced bulk RNA from unsorted whole blood, with chains unpaired.

Each cDNA molecule carried a unique molecular identifier. Each CDR3 protein is one row after TCRdb ran MiXCR on the 5' RACE reads. The table has about 63,000 distinct CDR3 sequences, 10% to 15% seen once; the top ten hold about 4.4%. There are 14 residues in the CDR3. The trim removed 9 bases at V and 0 bases at J, leaving 8 bases unmatched. CDR1 and CDR2 from the germline V gene are ENHRY and SYGVKD. This receptor was obtained from an adult who was a healthcare worker with PCR-confirmed SARS-CoV-2 infection or an uninfected control (not recorded which). Sequenced input: whole blood. V usage is TRBV10-3 and J usage is TRBJ2-7; 7 bases align to TRBD1. CDR3: CAMGEGALSYEQYF. In DNA, the CDR3 is TGTGCCATGGGAGAGGGGGCCCTCTCCTACGAGCAGTACTTC.